Below, 22 T cell receptor beta chains from the same sample are listed, as sequenced in a study of cytomegalovirus exposure and HLA in healthy donors. It was with 60 Vbeta and 13 Jbeta primers that the PCR ran. Assay: immunoSEQ multiplex PCR; the TCRdb copy retains only in-frame clones and omits some. The sample includes over 150,000 clones, 60% to 85% of them seen just once. The sample was PBMCs. These receptors were collected from a woman aged 40 to 49 in good health and CMV-seronegative.

V gene TRBV5-1 combines with J gene TRBJ2-1, with 10 bases matching TRBD2. CDR1 is SGHRS and CDR2 is YFSETQ in the germline V gene. After removal of 1 base from V and 6 bases from J, the junction contained 4 bases not matched to a gene. The CDR3 covers 15 residues. CDR3 coding DNA: TGCGCCAGCAGCTTGAGTCTAGCGGGAGTCAATGAGCAGTTCTTC. It yields the protein CASSLSLAGVNEQFF.

This sequence joins TRBV5-1 and TRBJ2-7, with TRBD1 identical over 9 bases. CDR1 is SGHRS and CDR2 is YFSETQ in the germline V gene. CDR3 size: 16 residues. Trimming at V came to 1 base and at J to 4 bases, leaving 9 bases not matched to a gene. CDR3 loop: CASSLSRDRARYEQYF. For the CDR3, the DNA is TGCGCCAGCAGCTTGTCCCGGGACAGGGCACGATACGAGCAGTACTTC.

This clone appeared a single time. V gene TRBV5-1 combines with J gene TRBJ2-7; TRBD2 is a possible D gene (5 bases). The germline CDR1 and CDR2 sequences are SGHRS and YFSETQ. The CDR3 is made up of 15 amino acids. Trimming pared 4 bases from V and 4 bases from J, leaving 18 bases between. The CDR3 DNA sequence: TGCGCCAGCAGCCGCACCGGAGAGGGCCGGTACGAGCAGTACTTC. This gives the protein CASSRTGEGRYEQYF.

CDR3 sequence: CASSLGPGPEQYF. CDR3 DNA: TGTGCCAGCAGCTTGGGCCCAGGGCCCGAGCAGTACTTC. The chain uses TRBV5-6 and TRBJ2-5; D perhaps matches TRBD1 (5 bases). The DNA matches TRBJ2-7 better at its end, which makes the J call doubtful. CDR1 is SGHDT, CDR2 YYEEEE, per germline. The CDR3 covers 13 residues.

This clone has only one observation. The chain carries TRBV7-8 and TRBJ2-5; D is unresolved. Germline V lookup: CDR1 SGHVS, CDR2 FQNEAQ. The V gene lost 1 base and the J gene lost 1 base, with 7 bases spanning the gap. The CDR3 spans 14 residues. CDR3 loop: CASSLGDSQETQYF. DNA of the CDR3: TGTGCCAGCAGCTTAGGCGATTCCCAAGAGACCCAGTACTTC.

The sample holds one count of this clone. The DNA of the CDR3 is TGTGCCAGCAGGGCCTTCGACGTTACAGACTATGGCTACACCTTC. Protein: CASRAFDVTDYGYTF. This chain uses TRBV6-5 with TRBJ1-2; unclear D gene. V was clipped by 6 bases and J by 3 bases, with 17 bases between them. In germline, CDR1 is MNHEY, CDR2 SVGAGI. The CDR3 consists of 15 residues.

There are a few counts of this clone. This chain connects TRBV5-1 to TRBJ2-7; 8 nucleotides line up with TRBD1. CDR1 and CDR2 from the germline V gene are SGHRS and YFSETQ. Trimming removed 4 bases from V and 5 bases from J; junction bases left unmatched: 8. This CDR3 is built from 14 residues. The CDR3 protein is CASSPQTGAHEQYF. The CDR3 coding sequence is TGCGCCAGCAGCCCCCAGACAGGGGCCCACGAGCAGTACTTC.

This clone appeared a few times. This chain uses TRBV29-1 with TRBJ1-2, with D perhaps TRBD1 (6 bases). V lost 7 bases and J lost 1, with 13 bases in between. Per the germline V gene, CDR1 is SQVTM and CDR2 is ANQGSEA. The CDR3 length is 13 residues. CDR3 DNA: TGCAGCGCCAAACAACAGGGTAACTATGGCTACACCTTC. It is translated as CSAKQQGNYGYTF.

This clone was found a few times. Other DNA sequences within the sample encode an identical CDR3. Here the CDR3 reads CASSRTADTEAFF. CDR3 nucleotides: TGTGCCAGCAGCCGAACAGCGGACACTGAAGCTTTCTTT. This chain connects TRBV6-5 to TRBJ1-1; D unclear. The V and J ends lost 6 bases and 3 bases respectively, with 11 bases between them. Germline lookup yields CDR1 MNHEY and CDR2 SVGAGI. The CDR3 contains 13 residues.

This chain connects TRBV5-1 to TRBJ2-1, with D hard to call. This CDR3 contains 15 residues. Germline V gene sequence: CDR1 SGHRS, CDR2 YFSETQ. The ends were cut back, 0 bases at V and 8 bases at J, with 15 bases in the middle. This CDR3 is CASSLGSHGLDEQFF. In DNA, the CDR3 is TGCGCCAGCAGCTTGGGATCCCACGGTTTGGATGAGCAGTTCTTC. The whole variable domain, remainder taken from reference TRBV5-1 and TRBJ2-1, is KAGVTQTPRYLIKTRGQQVTLSCSPISGHRSVSWYQQTPGQGLQFLFEYFSETQRNKGNFPGRFSGRQFSNSRSEMNVSTLELGDSALYLCASSLGSHGLDEQFFGPGTRLTVL.

This chain links TRBV9 with TRBJ1-2; TRBD1 is a possible D gene (5 bases). Germline V gene data show CDR1 as SGDLS and CDR2 as YYNGEE. Trimming pared 6 bases from V and 4 bases from J, leaving 13 bases between. This CDR3 region has 13 residues. CDR3 region: CASTRTLSYGYTF. The CDR3, as DNA: TGTGCCAGCACCCGGACACTCTCCTATGGCTACACCTTC.

This sequence joins TRBV29-1 and TRBJ1-2, with no clear D. Germline V gene sequence: CDR1 SQVTM, CDR2 ANQGSEA. The V and J ends lost 6 bases and 6 bases respectively, with 14 bases between them. CDR3 length equals 12 residues. The DNA of the CDR3 is TGCAGCGTGGCGGGGATGGCCGATGGCTACACCTTC. It encodes CSVAGMADGYTF.

The V gene is TRBV11-3, the J gene TRBJ2-7; tentatively, D is TRBD1 (6 bases). Trimming cost V 4 bases and J 1 base, with 17 bases left between them. The CDR3 runs to 16 residues. Germline assignment: CDR1 SGHNT and CDR2 YENEEA. The CDR3 loop is CASSSYLAGASYEQYF. The CDR3 bases are TGTGCCAGCAGCTCATATTTAGCAGGGGCGTCCTACGAGCAGTACTTC.

The chain joins TRBV10-1 to TRBJ2-1; TRBD2 matches 14 bases. The J segment lost 8 bases and the V segment lost 8 bases, leaving 2 bases of the junction unmatched. The CDR3 extends over 13 amino acids. In germline, CDR1 is WNHNN, CDR2 SYGVQD (reference sequence). Here the CDR3 reads CASGTSGRDEQFF. For the CDR3, the DNA is TGCGCCAGCGGGACTAGCGGGAGAGATGAGCAGTTCTTC.

The CDR3 nucleotides are TGTGCCAGCAGCGCCAGCGGACAGGGCTTTACCCCCTACGAGCAGTACTTC. Translated: CASSASGQGFTPYEQYF. The chain uses TRBV11-3 and TRBJ2-7; TRBD1 matches 8 bases. Unmatched junction bases numbered 14, after V lost 5 bases and J lost 2 bases. The CDR3 totals 17 residues. The germline V gene has CDR1 SGHNT and CDR2 YENEEA.

The chain joins TRBV5-6 to TRBJ2-7, with no clear D. V dropped 2 bases and J dropped 0 bases, with 6 bases sitting between them. The CDR3 length is 13 residues. CDR1 SGHDT and CDR2 YYEEEE come from the germline V gene. The CDR3 loop reads CASSFPISYEQYF. The DNA for the CDR3 is TGTGCCAGCAGCTTTCCCATCTCCTACGAGCAGTACTTC.

This clone was recorded once. The J gene is TRBJ2-3, the V gene TRBV6-6; TRBD2 is a possible D gene (7 bases). This CDR3 spans 14 amino acids. V lost 4 bases, J lost 6 bases, and 14 bases lay in between. CDR1 is MNHNY and CDR2 is SVGAGI in the germline V gene (reference sequence). DNA of the CDR3: TGTGCCAGCAGTTTGTACAGGGAGGGGGATACGCAGTATTTT. Its translation is CASSLYREGDTQYF.

The V gene is TRBV5-1, the J gene TRBJ2-2; the D gene is possibly TRBD1 (5 bases). The CDR3 totals 16 residues. Deletions cut 0 bases from V and 1 base from J, with 10 bases between. CDR1 is SGHRS and CDR2 is YFSETQ in the germline V gene. The CDR3 spells CASSLVSQGNTGELFF. The CDR3 nucleotides are TGCGCCAGCAGCTTGGTGTCGCAGGGGAACACCGGGGAGCTGTTTTTT.

The chain joins TRBV4-2 to TRBJ1-6; 9 positions agree with TRBD1. The V segment lost 0 bases and the J segment 9 bases; nucleotides outside the gene matches: 9. The CDR3 has 17 amino acids. CDR1 is LGHNA and CDR2 is YNFKEQ in the germline V gene. CDR3 bases: TGTGCCAGCAGCCAAGAGCCTTCGGGACAGGGAATTTCACCCCTCCACTTT. This codes for CASSQEPSGQGISPLHF.

The rearrangement links TRBV4-1 to TRBJ2-7; D might be TRBD1 (5 bases). The CDR3 is made up of 15 amino acids. The V gene's germline CDR1 is MGHRA and CDR2 YSYEKL. V was cut by 0 bases and J by 0 bases, with 9 bases left in between. For the CDR3, the DNA is TGCGCCAGCAGCCAAGATCAGGACACCTCCTACGAGCAGTACTTC. This encodes CASSQDQDTSYEQYF.

This chain links TRBV13 with TRBJ2-7, with 10 bases that match TRBD2. CDR1 and CDR2 from the germline V gene are PRHDT and FYEKMQ (reference sequence). CDR3 length: 15 amino acids. Unmatched junction bases numbered 3, after V lost 2 bases and J lost 2 bases. CDR3: CASSLRTSGTYEQYF. The CDR3 DNA sequence: TGTGCCAGCAGCTTAAGGACTAGCGGTACCTACGAGCAGTACTTC.

This clone was seen a few times. This chain connects TRBV7-9 to TRBJ2-7; 11 bases agree with TRBD1. Trimming cost V 1 base and J 2 bases; bases outside gene matches: 13. This CDR3 comprises 19 residues. Per germline, CDR1 SEHNR and CDR2 FQNEAQ (reference sequence). CDR3 nucleotides: TGTGCCAGCAGCTTAGATCCATCGGACAGGGGGCTTTGGGCCTACGAGCAGTACTTC. It translates to CASSLDPSDRGLWAYEQYF.